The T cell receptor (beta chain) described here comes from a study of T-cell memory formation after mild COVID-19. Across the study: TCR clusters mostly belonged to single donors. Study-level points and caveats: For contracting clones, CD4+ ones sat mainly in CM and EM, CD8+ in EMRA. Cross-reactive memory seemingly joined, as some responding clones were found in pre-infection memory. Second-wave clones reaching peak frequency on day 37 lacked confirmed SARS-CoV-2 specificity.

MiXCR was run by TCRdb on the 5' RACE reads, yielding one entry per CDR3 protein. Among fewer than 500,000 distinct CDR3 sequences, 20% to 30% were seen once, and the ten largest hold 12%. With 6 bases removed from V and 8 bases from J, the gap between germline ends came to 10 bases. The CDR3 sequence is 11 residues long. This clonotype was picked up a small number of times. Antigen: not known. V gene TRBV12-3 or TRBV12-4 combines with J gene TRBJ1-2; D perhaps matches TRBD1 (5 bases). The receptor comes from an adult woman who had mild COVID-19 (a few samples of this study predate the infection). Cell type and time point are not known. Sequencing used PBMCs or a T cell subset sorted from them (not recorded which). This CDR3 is CASSAGVGYTF. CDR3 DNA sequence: TGTGCCAGCAGCGCGGGGGTGGGCTACACCTTC.